The entry below gives a single T cell receptor (beta chain) sequence along with its context. Under the authors' procedure: Cell counts per sample came from amplifying reference gene primers. Measured with immunoSEQ multiplex PCR; TCRdb has only the in-frame clones, and not every one. Clone size and the V and J calls come from that table; the DNA yielded D and trimming. The sample has some 390,000 clones; about nine tenths are singletons. Germline CDR1 MNHEY, CDR2 SMNVEV (reference sequence). The CDR3 runs to 16 residues. V shed 4 bases, J shed 3 bases, and the junction held 8 bases outside the gene matches. This specimen comes from a study of blood T cell repertoires in COVID-19.

This rearrangement joins TRBV27 to TRBJ2-3, with TRBD1 matching 9 bases. Sequences were obtained from peripheral blood. This TCR was sampled from a woman between 40 and 50 years old with COVID-19, enrolled during active disease. CDR3 coding DNA: TGTGCCAGCAGTTGGTCCGGGACAGGGTTAACAGATACGCAGTATTTT. This codes for CASSWSGTGLTDTQYF.